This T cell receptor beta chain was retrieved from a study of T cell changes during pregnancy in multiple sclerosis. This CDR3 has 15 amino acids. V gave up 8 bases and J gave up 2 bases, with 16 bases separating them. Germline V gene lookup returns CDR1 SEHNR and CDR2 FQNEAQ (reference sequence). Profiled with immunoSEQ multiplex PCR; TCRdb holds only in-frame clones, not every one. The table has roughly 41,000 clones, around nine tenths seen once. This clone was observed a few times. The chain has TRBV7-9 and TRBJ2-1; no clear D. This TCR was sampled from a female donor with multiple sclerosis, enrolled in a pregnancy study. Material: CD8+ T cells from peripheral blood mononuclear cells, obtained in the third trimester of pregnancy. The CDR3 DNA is TGTGCCAGCCCGAATGATAGCAACGCCTACAATGAGCAGTTCTTC. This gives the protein CASPNDSNAYNEQFF.